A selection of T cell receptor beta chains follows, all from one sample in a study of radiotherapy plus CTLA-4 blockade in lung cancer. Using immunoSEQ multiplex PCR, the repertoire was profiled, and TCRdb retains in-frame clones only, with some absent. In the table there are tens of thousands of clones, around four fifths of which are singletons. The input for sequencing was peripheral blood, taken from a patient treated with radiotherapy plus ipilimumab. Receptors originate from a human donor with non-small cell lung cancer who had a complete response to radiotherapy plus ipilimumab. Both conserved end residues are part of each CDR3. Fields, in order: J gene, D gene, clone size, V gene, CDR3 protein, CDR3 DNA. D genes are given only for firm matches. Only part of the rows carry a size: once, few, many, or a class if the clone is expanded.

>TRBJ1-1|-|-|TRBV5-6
CASSRFTGFVHTEAFF
TGTGCCAGCAGCCGATTCACAGGGTTTGTACACACTGAAGCTTTCTTT
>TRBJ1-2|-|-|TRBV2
CASSEAWYGYTF
TGTGCCAGCAGTGAAGCTTGGTATGGCTACACCTTC
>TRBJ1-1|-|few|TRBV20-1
CSARGDTEAFF
TGCAGTGCTAGAGGGGACACTGAAGCTTTCTTT
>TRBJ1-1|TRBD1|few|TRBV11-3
CASSLVGTGEAFF
TGTGCCAGCAGCTTAGTCGGGACAGGGGAAGCTTTCTTT
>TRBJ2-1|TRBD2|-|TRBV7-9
CASSPLAGALYNEQFF
TGTGCCAGCAGCCCGCTAGCGGGAGCCCTCTACAATGAGCAGTTCTTC
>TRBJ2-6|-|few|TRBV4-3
CASSQGTGLTGANVLTF
TGCGCCAGCAGCCAAGGGACGGGCCTGACTGGGGCCAACGTCCTGACTTTC
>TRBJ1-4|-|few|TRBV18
CASSPRQIATNEKLFF
TGTGCCAGCTCACCACGGCAAATTGCAACTAATGAAAAACTGTTTTTT
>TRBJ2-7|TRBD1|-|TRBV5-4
CASSFRTGMDEQYF
TGTGCCAGCAGCTTCCGGACAGGGATGGACGAGCAGTACTTC
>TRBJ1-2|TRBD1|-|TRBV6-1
CASSEELDRVNGYTF
TGTGCCAGCAGTGAGGAACTAGACAGGGTCAATGGCTACACCTTC
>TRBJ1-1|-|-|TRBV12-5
CASGLVQFGYLEAFF
TGTGCTAGTGGTTTGGTACAATTCGGGTACTTGGAAGCTTTCTTT
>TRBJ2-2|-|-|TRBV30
CAWSDRVNTGELFF
TGTGCCTGGAGTGACAGGGTAAACACCGGGGAGCTGTTTTTT